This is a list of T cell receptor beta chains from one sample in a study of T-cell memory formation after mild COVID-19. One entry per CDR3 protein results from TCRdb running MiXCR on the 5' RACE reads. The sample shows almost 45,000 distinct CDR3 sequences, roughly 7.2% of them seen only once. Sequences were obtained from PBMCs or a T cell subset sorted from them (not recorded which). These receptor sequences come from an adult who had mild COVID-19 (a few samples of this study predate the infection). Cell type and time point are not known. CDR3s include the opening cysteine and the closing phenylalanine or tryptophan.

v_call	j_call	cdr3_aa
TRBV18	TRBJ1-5	CASSLAGTEKNQPQHF
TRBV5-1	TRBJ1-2	CASRIRQTSYGYTF
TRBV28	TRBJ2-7	CASSLRSSGRRPYF
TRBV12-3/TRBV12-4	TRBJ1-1	CASDSGTLNTEDFF
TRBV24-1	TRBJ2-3	CATSDTGTGRGDTQYF
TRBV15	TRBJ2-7	CATSRGGTSGAYEQYF
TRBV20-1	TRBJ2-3	CSARRGPSTDTQYF
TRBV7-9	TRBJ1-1	CASSLGQQNTEAFF
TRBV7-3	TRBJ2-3	CASSLETGGTQYF
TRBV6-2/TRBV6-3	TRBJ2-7	CASSSGPPYEQYF
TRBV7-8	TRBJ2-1	CASSRDLPAINEQFF
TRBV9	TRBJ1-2	CASSVAPGNYGYTF
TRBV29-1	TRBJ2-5	CSGRIGGGGETQYF
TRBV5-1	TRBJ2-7	CASSKGQAPRSYGQYF
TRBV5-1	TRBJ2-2	CASSLRDIRNGELFF
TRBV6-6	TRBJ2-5	CASSYTGPNSWTQYF
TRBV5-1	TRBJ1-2	CASSLEGNSNYGYTF
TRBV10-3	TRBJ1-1	CAISELAGRETEAFF
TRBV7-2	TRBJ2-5	CASSGGGRQETQYF
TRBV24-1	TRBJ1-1	CATSAVGQGAAEAFF